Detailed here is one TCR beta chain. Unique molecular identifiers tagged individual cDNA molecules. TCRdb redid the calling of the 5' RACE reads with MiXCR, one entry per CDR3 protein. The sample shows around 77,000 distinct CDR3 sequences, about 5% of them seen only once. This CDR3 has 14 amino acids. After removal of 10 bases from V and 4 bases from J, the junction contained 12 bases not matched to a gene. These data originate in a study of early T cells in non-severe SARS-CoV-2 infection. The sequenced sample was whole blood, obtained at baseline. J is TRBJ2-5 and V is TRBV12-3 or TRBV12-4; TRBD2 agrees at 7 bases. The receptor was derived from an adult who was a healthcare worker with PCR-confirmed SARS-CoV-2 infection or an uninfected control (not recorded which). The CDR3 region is CANSSGDLRETQYF. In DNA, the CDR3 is TGTGCCAACTCTAGCGGCGATTTACGAGAGACCCAGTACTTC.